This entry lists 21 T cell receptor beta chains sequenced from one sample in a study of T cell repertoires in cytomegalovirus infection. What these receptors recognize is not known. TCRdb re-called the reads through MiXCR, storing one row per CDR3 protein. Altogether 75,000 to 100,000 distinct CDR3 sequences are present, 45% to 50% being singletons, with the ten largest covering more than 80%. Material: CD8+ T cells from cultured PBMCs, obtained from culture after CMV antigen stimulation. These receptors were taken from a human donor in good health (CMV status not recorded). Some clones in this sample may be carry-over from other donors' samples.

This clonotype was detected only a few times. This chain uses TRBV7-3 with TRBJ2-1; D remains unclear. CDR3 length equals 15 residues. Trimming pared 5 bases from V and 3 bases from J, leaving 14 bases between. Germline V lookup: CDR1 SGHTA, CDR2 FQGTGA. This CDR3 reads CASSPLGAVYNEQFF. The CDR3 DNA sequence: TGTGCCAGCAGCCCCCTGGGCGCCGTCTACAATGAGCAGTTCTTC.

The rearrangement uses TRBV28 and TRBJ2-1; 11 bases fit TRBD1. This CDR3 contains 16 residues. After removal of 4 bases from V and 3 bases from J, the junction contained 5 bases not matched to a gene. Germline values: CDR1 MDHEN, CDR2 SYDVKM. CDR3 sequence reads: CASSSAGTGGYNEQFF. The CDR3 nucleotides are TGTGCCAGCAGTTCCGCCGGGACAGGGGGCTACAATGAGCAGTTCTTC.

This clonotype was picked up a small number of times. This chain connects TRBV12-3 or TRBV12-4 to TRBJ1-1; D possibly corresponds to TRBD1 (6 bases). The V end was cut by 5 bases, the J end by 7 bases, with 14 bases between. The CDR3 totals 13 residues. CDR3 in DNA: TGTGCCAGCAGTGCTGGGGGCGCGAATGAAGCTTTCTTT. It specifies CASSAGGANEAFF.

This chain connects TRBV11-2 to TRBJ1-4, with 7 bases fitting TRBD1. Germline V gives CDR1 SGHAT, CDR2 FQNNGV. CDR3 length: 14 residues. The V segment lost 3 bases and the J segment 8 bases; nucleotides outside the gene matches: 6. CDR3 nucleotide sequence: TGTGCCAGCAGCTTTCTCGGGACAGAGGAAAAACTGTTTTTT. Protein product: CASSFLGTEEKLFF.

The chain combines TRBV4-2 with TRBJ2-1; no definite D call. CDR1 is LGHNA and CDR2 is YNFKEQ in the germline V gene. CDR3 size: 14 residues. Trimming removed 1 base at V and 6 bases at J, with 10 bases between. The CDR3 DNA is TGTGCCAGCAGCCAAGCCGCACACGGCAATGAGCAGTTCTTC. Protein product: CASSQAAHGNEQFF.

Note on this clonotype: One end of the junction does not line up with germline, which may come from a read error. The chain uses TRBV7-8 and TRBJ2-1; possibly TRBD1 or TRBD2 for D (5 bases each). Germline V gene sequence: CDR1 SGHVS, CDR2 FQNEAQ. The CDR3 is 12 residues long. The CDR3 is CASSTIRDEEAF. The CDR3 DNA is TGTGCCAGCAGCACGATCCGGGACGAAGAGGCCTTC.

The rearrangement links TRBV7-9 to TRBJ1-2, with D perhaps TRBD1 (6 bases). CDR3 length: 15 residues. With 1 base removed from V and 8 bases from J, the gap between germline ends came to 17 bases. The germline V gene has CDR1 SEHNR and CDR2 FQNEAQ (reference sequence). The CDR3 coding sequence is TGTGCCAGCAGCTTAGGAGGGGGGCATGGTGGCGGCTACACCTTC. This sequence encodes CASSLGGGHGGGYTF. Full variable domain (outside the CDR3, taken from reference TRBV7-9 and TRBJ1-2): DTGVSQNPRHKITKRGQNVTFRCDPISEHNRLYWYRQTLGQGPEFLTYFQNEAQLEKSRLLSDRFSAERPKGSFSTLEIQRTEQGDSAMYLCASSLGGGHGGGYTFGSGTRLTVV.

The chain couples TRBV24-1 to TRBJ2-1, with 9 bases fitting TRBD2. This CDR3 is 16 amino acids long. The J segment lost 2 bases and the V segment lost 9 bases, leaving 10 bases of the junction unmatched. Germline assignment: CDR1 KGHDR and CDR2 SFDVKD. This chain's CDR3 is CATSPRLAETYNEQFF. As DNA, the CDR3 is TGTGCCACCTCTCCCCGACTAGCGGAAACCTACAATGAGCAGTTCTTC.

In its sample, this clonotype was seen a few times. J is TRBJ2-1 and V is TRBV20-1, with 14 bases matching TRBD2. CDR1 DFQATT and CDR2 SNEGSKA come from the germline V gene (reference sequence). The CDR3 sequence is 15 residues long. V was pared by 5 bases and J by 6 bases, with 6 bases of the junction left unmatched. The CDR3 sequence is CSADQGTSGSNEQFF. The CDR3 DNA follows: TGCAGTGCTGATCAAGGGACTAGCGGGAGCAATGAGCAGTTCTTC.

The chain employs TRBV7-9 and TRBJ2-7; the D gene is possibly TRBD1 (6 bases). Germline values: CDR1 SEHNR, CDR2 FQNEAQ (reference sequence). This CDR3 contains 15 residues. V lost 6 bases and J 0 bases, leaving 15 bases between the germline ends. CDR3 region: CASSHDTGLSYEQYF. CDR3 bases: TGTGCCAGCAGTCACGACACAGGGCTCTCCTACGAGCAGTACTTC.

The chain recombines TRBV27 with TRBJ2-2; 7 bases are shared with TRBD1. This CDR3 contains 15 residues. The germline CDR1 and CDR2 sequences are MNHEY and SMNVEV (reference sequence). J was trimmed by 4 bases and V by 3 bases; bases with no gene match: 5. The CDR3 coding sequence is TGTGCCAGCAGTTTTAGGGGGCGCAGCACCGGGGAGCTGTTTTTT. It specifies CASSFRGRSTGELFF.

About this clonotype itself: One base away lies a much larger clone, so this may be a sequencing read error. This chain joins TRBV7-2 and TRBJ2-7; TRBD1 matches 9 bases. The V gene's germline CDR1 is SGHTA and CDR2 FQGNSA. This CDR3 is built from 17 residues. CDR3 DNA sequence: TGTGCCAGCAGCTCAGAGCGGACAGGGGATCTATCCTACGAGCACTACTTC. Its translation: CASSSERTGDLSYEHYF.

This rearrangement joins TRBV7-2 to TRBJ1-2; D perhaps matches TRBD1 (5 bases). CDR1 and CDR2 (germline): SGHTA, FQGNSA. Trimming shortened V by 6 bases and J by 4 bases, and 18 bases separated the two germline ends. The length of the CDR3 is 15 residues. The CDR3 DNA reads as TGTGCCAGCAGTCCACGCCAGGGAGGTGGCTATGGCTACACCTTC. This codes for CASSPRQGGGYGYTF.

J is TRBJ1-2 and V is TRBV7-8; 9 nucleotides agree with TRBD1. V lost 4 bases to trimming and J lost 8 bases; unmatched junction nucleotides: 8. The CDR3 loop spans 14 amino acids. Per germline, CDR1 SGHVS and CDR2 FQNEAQ. The CDR3 protein is CASSSEGQGNGYTF. DNA of the CDR3: TGTGCCAGCAGCTCTGAAGGACAGGGGAACGGCTACACCTTC.

CDR3 in DNA: TGTGCCAGCAGCCAGACTAGCGGGAGTGACAATGAGCAGTTCTTC. Translated: CASSQTSGSDNEQFF. The rearrangement links TRBV7-6 to TRBJ2-1; 12 positions match TRBD2. Germline loops: CDR1 SGHVS, CDR2 FNYEAQ. V lost 5 bases and J lost 5; bases outside the gene matches: 4. This CDR3 is 15 amino acids long.

The J gene is TRBJ1-1, the V gene TRBV27; D uncertain. Germline V lookup: CDR1 MNHEY, CDR2 SMNVEV (reference sequence). Trimming stripped 2 bases from V and 11 bases from J, with 12 bases between. The CDR3 is made up of 12 amino acids. CDR3: CASSLRGKRAFF. The CDR3 DNA sequence: TGTGCCAGCAGTTTAAGAGGAAAAAGGGCTTTCTTT.

The gene calls are TRBV28 and TRBJ1-3; 8 bases are shared with TRBD1. Germline V gene data show CDR1 as MDHEN and CDR2 as SYDVKM. The CDR3 totals 14 residues. V shed 6 bases, J shed 3 bases, and the junction held 4 bases outside the gene matches. The CDR3 sequence: CASRGQGLGNTIYF. Written as DNA, the CDR3 is TGTGCCAGCAGAGGACAGGGCCTTGGAAACACCATATATTTT. The whole variable domain, filled in from reference TRBV28 and TRBJ1-3, reads DVKVTQSSRYLVKRTGEKVFLECVQDMDHENMFWYRQDPGLGLRLIYFSYDVKMKEKGDIPEGYSVSREKKERFSLILESASTNQTSMYLCASRGQGLGNTIYFGEGSWLTVV.

This clonotype was seen a few times. The genes are TRBV19 and TRBJ2-2; 8 nucleotides line up with TRBD2. CDR3 length: 15 residues. The V gene end was trimmed by 3 bases and the J gene end by 7 bases; junction bases not matched to a gene: 7. Germline CDR1 reads LNHDA; CDR2 reads SQIVND (reference sequence). The CDR3 nucleotides are TGTGCCAGTAGTATCCAGCGGGAGTTGATCGGGGAGCTGTTTTTT. Its translation: CASSIQRELIGELFF.

The chain links TRBV20-1 to TRBJ1-2, with D perhaps matching TRBD1 (5 bases). V was cut by 1 base and J by 8 bases, with 29 bases left in between. The CDR3 is 18 residues long. Germline V gives CDR1 DFQATT, CDR2 SNEGSKA (reference sequence). CDR3 region: CSARGLEYSGRRGEGYTF. For the CDR3, the DNA is TGCAGTGCTAGAGGTCTCGAATACTCCGGCAGGCGGGGCGAGGGCTACACCTTC.

This rearrangement joins TRBV2 to TRBJ2-3, with 11 bases fitting TRBD2. Germline loops: CDR1 SNHLY, CDR2 FYNNEI. This CDR3 is built from 17 residues. Losses at the gene ends were 3 bases for V and 4 bases for J; bases not matched to a gene: 9. This CDR3 reads CASSELGSGGAADTQYF. CDR3 in DNA: TGTGCCAGCAGTGAGTTGGGTAGCGGGGGGGCAGCAGATACGCAGTATTTT.

V is TRBV7-6 and J is TRBJ1-1; no definite D call. Germline-derived CDR1 and CDR2 are SGHVS and FNYEAQ. The CDR3 totals 11 residues. Trimming took 4 bases from V and 6 from J, leaving 6 bases between them. The CDR3 loop reads CASSSGPEAFF. DNA of the CDR3: TGTGCCAGCAGCTCGGGCCCTGAAGCTTTCTTT.